What follows are 11 T cell receptor beta chains derived from one specimen sequenced in a study of cytomegalovirus exposure and HLA in healthy donors. The data were produced by immunoSEQ multiplex PCR, yet TCRdb's version contains in-frame clones alone and is incomplete. In the table there are approximately 220,000 clones, around nine tenths of which are singletons. The sequenced sample was PBMCs. These receptors were collected from a man aged 18 to 35 in good health and CMV-seronegative.

The chain links TRBV29-1 to TRBJ1-4; possible D gene TRBD1, 5 bases. Trimming cost V 8 bases and J 8 bases, with 18 bases left between them. CDR1 SQVTM and CDR2 ANQGSEA come from the germline V gene. The CDR3 runs 13 residues. CDR3 sequence (DNA): TGCAGCACCCGGGGGGGGGTTGGAGAAAAACTGTTTTTT. Translating it yields CSTRGGVGEKLFF. Filled out from reference TRBV29-1 and TRBJ1-4, the complete variable domain reads SAVISQKPSRDICQRGTSLTIQCQVDSQVTMMFWYRQQPGQSLTLIATANQGSEATYESGFVIDKFPISRPNLTFSTLTVSNMSPEDSSIYLCSTRGGVGEKLFFGSGTQLSVL.

The chain combines TRBV5-5 with TRBJ1-6; D unresolved. Trimming took off 3 bases at V and 7 bases at J, with 11 bases between the two ends. This CDR3 contains 14 residues. The germline CDR1 and CDR2 sequences are SGHKS and YYEKEE (reference sequence). This chain's CDR3 is CASSSRERNSPLHF. The CDR3 DNA follows: TGTGCCAGCAGCTCGCGAGAGAGGAATTCACCCCTCCACTTT.

About this clone itself: In the same sample, other DNA sequences code for this CDR3. The V gene is TRBV27, the J gene TRBJ2-7, with 9 bases identical to TRBD1. J gave up 4 bases and V 5 bases, and 6 bases lay outside the gene matches. This CDR3 has 14 amino acids. The germline V gene encodes CDR1 MNHEY and CDR2 SMNVEV (reference sequence). CDR3 region: CASSSRDRAYEQYF. In DNA, the CDR3 is TGTGCCAGCAGTAGCCGGGACAGGGCATACGAGCAGTACTTC.

This chain joins TRBV5-4 and TRBJ1-6; 7 bases are shared with TRBD1. CDR3 length: 14 residues. J was trimmed by 12 bases and V by 4 bases; bases with no gene match: 10. Germline CDR1 is SGHNT and CDR2 is YYREEE (reference sequence). CDR3 loop: CASSIQGNRGPLHF. DNA of the CDR3: TGTGCCAGCAGCATACAGGGGAACAGGGGACCCCTCCACTTT.

J is TRBJ1-2 and V is TRBV5-4; TRBD1 agrees at 8 bases. The CDR3 has 16 amino acids. V lost 2 bases to trimming and J lost 3 bases; unmatched junction nucleotides: 9. Per the germline V gene, CDR1 is SGHNT and CDR2 is YYREEE (reference sequence). The CDR3 reads CASSFSGTGNYYGYTF. The CDR3 coding sequence is TGTGCCAGCAGCTTCAGCGGGACAGGCAATTACTATGGCTACACCTTC.

V is TRBV4-1 and J is TRBJ2-7; TRBD2 matches at 9 bases. CDR1 MGHRA and CDR2 YSYEKL come from the germline V gene. The CDR3 loop spans 21 amino acids. V was pared by 3 bases and J by 1 base, with 22 bases of the junction left unmatched. CDR3 coding DNA: TGCGCCAGCAGCCACCTCCCTCCTCGTTGGCGGGGGGGCAGTAAGTCCTACGAGCAGTACTTC. This codes for CASSHLPPRWRGGSKSYEQYF.

The chain combines TRBV18 with TRBJ1-2, with no clear D. Looked up from germline, CDR1 is KGHSH and CDR2 is LQKENI. CDR3 length: 13 residues. V was shortened by 2 bases and J by 8 bases, with 12 bases between the two germline ends. In DNA form, the CDR3 reads TGTGCCAGCTCACCAGTCGGGAGTAACGGCTACACCTTC. Translated, it gives CASSPVGSNGYTF. The full variable domain, its missing parts supplied by reference TRBV18 and TRBJ1-2, is NAGVMQNPRHLVRRRGQEARLRCSPMKGHSHVYWYRQLPEEGLKFMVYLQKENIIDESGMPKERFSAEFPKEGPSILRIQQVVRGDSAAYFCASSPVGSNGYTFGSGTRLTVV.

This clone has more than one count but fewer than ten. CDR3: CASSHTGGYGYTF. The DNA of the CDR3 is TGTGCCAGCAGCCACACAGGGGGCTATGGCTACACCTTC. The chain combines TRBV7-3 with TRBJ1-2, with 8 bases fitting TRBD1. The V gene's germline CDR1 is SGHTA and CDR2 FQGTGA. The ends lost 5 bases at V and 4 bases at J; junction bases unmatched: 3. The CDR3 has 13 residues.

This chain connects TRBV4-2 to TRBJ2-1, with TRBD1 identical over 8 bases. The J segment lost 6 bases and the V segment lost 2 bases, leaving 9 bases of the junction unmatched. This CDR3 is 16 amino acids long. The germline V gene encodes CDR1 LGHNA and CDR2 YNFKEQ. CDR3 in DNA: TGTGCCAGCAGCCAATTATCAGGGGGCGCTGGCAATGAGCAGTTCTTC. Its translation is CASSQLSGGAGNEQFF.

This chain links TRBV5-1 with TRBJ2-7, with D maybe TRBD2 (5 bases). V lost 6 bases and J 6 bases, leaving 19 bases between the germline ends. Germline lookup yields CDR1 SGHRS and CDR2 YFSETQ. CDR3 length: 14 amino acids. CDR3 sequence reads: CASTRGSGIAEQYF. The DNA of the CDR3 is TGCGCCAGCACCCGAGGGTCGGGTATTGCCGAGCAGTACTTC.

The chain carries TRBV14 and TRBJ1-2; no clear D. Trimming took 0 bases from V and 0 from J, leaving 14 bases between them. CDR3 length: 17 amino acids. CDR1 is SGHDN, CDR2 FVKESK, per germline. The CDR3 DNA reads as TGTGCCAGCAGCCAAGATCAAGGGAGGCTTTCTAACTATGGCTACACCTTC. Translation: CASSQDQGRLSNYGYTF. The full variable domain, completed using reference TRBV14 and TRBJ1-2, is EAGVTQFPSHSVIEKGQTVTLRCDPISGHDNLYWYRRVMGKEIKFLLHFVKESKQDESGMPNNRFLAERTGGTYSTLKVQPAELEDSGVYFCASSQDQGRLSNYGYTFGSGTRLTVV.